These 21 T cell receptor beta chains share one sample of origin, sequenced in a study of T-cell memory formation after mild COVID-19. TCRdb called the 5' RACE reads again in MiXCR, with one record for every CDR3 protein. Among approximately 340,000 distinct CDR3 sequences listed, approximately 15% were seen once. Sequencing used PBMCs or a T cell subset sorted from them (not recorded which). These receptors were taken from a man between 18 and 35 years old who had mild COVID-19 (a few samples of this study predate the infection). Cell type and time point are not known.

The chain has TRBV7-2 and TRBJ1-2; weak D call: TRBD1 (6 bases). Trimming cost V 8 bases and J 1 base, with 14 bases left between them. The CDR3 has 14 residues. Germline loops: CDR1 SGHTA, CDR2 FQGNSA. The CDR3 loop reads CASGDRSLNYGYTF. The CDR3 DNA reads TGTGCCAGCGGAGACAGGTCTCTTAACTATGGCTACACCTTC.

This CDR3 is CSARGGRETNEQFF. Here the CDR3 DNA reads TGCAGTGCTAGAGGGGGTCGGGAGACAAATGAGCAGTTCTTC. The chain employs TRBV20-1 and TRBJ2-1; weak D call: TRBD2 (6 bases). The CDR3 extends over 14 amino acids. V was clipped by 1 base and J by 7 bases, with 14 bases between them. Germline V CDR1 and CDR2: DFQATT, SNEGSKA (reference sequence).

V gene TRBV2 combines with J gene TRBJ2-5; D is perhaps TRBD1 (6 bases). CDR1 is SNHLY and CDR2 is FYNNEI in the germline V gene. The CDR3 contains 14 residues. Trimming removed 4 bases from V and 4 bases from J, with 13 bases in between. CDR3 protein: CASSGQDYRETQYF. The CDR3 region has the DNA TGTGCCAGCAGTGGACAGGATTACCGAGAGACCCAGTACTTC.

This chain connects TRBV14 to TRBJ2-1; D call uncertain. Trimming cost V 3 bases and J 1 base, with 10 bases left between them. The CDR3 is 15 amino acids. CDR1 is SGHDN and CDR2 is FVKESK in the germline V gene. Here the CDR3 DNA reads TGTGCCAGCAGCCATCCCGCTTTATCCTACAATGAGCAGTTCTTC. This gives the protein CASSHPALSYNEQFF.

The CDR3 DNA reads TGTGCCAGCAGCCCCCGGACAGGGGGGGAGACCCAGTACTTC. It specifies CASSPRTGGETQYF. The chain couples TRBV9 to TRBJ2-5; 10 bases fit TRBD1. J lost 5 bases, V lost 4 bases, and 5 bases had no gene match. This CDR3 has 14 residues. Germline assignment: CDR1 SGDLS and CDR2 YYNGEE.

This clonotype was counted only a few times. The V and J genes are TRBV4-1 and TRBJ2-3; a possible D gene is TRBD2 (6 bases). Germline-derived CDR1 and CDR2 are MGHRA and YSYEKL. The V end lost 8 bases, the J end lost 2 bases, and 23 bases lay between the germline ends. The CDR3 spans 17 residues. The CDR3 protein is CASEPGSGVVATDTQYF. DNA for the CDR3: TGCGCCAGCGAACCCGGGAGCGGTGTCGTAGCCACAGATACGCAGTATTTT.

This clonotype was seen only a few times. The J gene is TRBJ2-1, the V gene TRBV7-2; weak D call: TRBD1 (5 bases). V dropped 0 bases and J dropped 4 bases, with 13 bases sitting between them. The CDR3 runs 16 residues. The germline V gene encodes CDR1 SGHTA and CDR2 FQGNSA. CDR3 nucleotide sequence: TGTGCCAGCAGCTTAGCGCAGGCCAGACAGTACAATGAGCAGTTCTTC. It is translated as CASSLAQARQYNEQFF. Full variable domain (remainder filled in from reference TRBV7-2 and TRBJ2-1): GAGVSQSPSNKVTEKGKDVELRCDPISGHTALYWYRQSLGQGLEFLIYFQGNSAPDKSGLPSDRFSAERTGGSVSTLTIQRTQQEDSAVYLCASSLAQARQYNEQFFGPGTRLTVL.

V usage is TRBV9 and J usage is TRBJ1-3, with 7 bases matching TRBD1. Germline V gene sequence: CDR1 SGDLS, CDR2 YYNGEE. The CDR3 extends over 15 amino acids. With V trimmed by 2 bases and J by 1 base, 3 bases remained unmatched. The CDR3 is CASSVEDRSGNTIYF. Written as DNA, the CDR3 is TGTGCCAGCAGCGTGGAGGACAGGTCTGGAAACACCATATATTTT. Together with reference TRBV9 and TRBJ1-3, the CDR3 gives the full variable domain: DSGVTQTPKHLITATGQRVTLRCSPRSGDLSVYWYQQSLDQGLQFLIQYYNGEERAKGNILERFSAQQFPDLHSELNLSSLELGDSALYFCASSVEDRSGNTIYFGEGSWLTVV.

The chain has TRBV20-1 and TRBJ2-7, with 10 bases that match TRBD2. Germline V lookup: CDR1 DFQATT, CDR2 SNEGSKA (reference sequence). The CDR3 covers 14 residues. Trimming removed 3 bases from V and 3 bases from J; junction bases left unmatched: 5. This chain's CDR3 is CSARVLAGRYEQYV. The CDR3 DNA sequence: TGCAGTGCTAGGGTACTAGCGGGGCGCTACGAGCAGTACGTC.

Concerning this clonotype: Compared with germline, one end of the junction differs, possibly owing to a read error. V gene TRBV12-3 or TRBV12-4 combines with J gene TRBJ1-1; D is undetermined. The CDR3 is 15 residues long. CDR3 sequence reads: CASVGNNVGNAEAFF. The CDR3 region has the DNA TGTGCCAGCGTCGGAAACAACGTGGGGAACGCTGAAGCTTTCTTT.

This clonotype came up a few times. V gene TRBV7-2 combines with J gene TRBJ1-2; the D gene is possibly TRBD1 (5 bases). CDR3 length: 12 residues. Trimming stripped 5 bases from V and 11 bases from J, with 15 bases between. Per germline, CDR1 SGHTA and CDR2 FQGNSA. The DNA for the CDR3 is TGTGCCAGCAGCGAGGGACCGCCGTTTTACACCTTC. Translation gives CASSEGPPFYTF.

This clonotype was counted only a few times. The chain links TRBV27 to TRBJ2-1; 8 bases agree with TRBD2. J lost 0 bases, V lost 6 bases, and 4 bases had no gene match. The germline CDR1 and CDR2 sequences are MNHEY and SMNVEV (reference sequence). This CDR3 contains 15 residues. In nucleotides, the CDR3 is TGTGCCAGCAGAGCGGGGGCCTCCTCCTACAATGAGCAGTTCTTC. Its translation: CASRAGASSYNEQFF.

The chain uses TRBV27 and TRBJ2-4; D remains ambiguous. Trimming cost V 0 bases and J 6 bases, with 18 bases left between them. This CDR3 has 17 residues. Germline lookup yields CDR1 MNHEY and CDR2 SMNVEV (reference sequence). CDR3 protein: CASSLSKLGISANIQYF. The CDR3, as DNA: TGTGCCAGCAGTTTATCGAAGTTAGGAATATCCGCAAACATTCAGTACTTC.

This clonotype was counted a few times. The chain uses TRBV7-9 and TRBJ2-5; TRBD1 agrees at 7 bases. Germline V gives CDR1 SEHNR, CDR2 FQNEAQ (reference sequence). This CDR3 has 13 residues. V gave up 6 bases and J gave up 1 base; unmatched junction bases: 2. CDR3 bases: TGTGCCAGCAGGGGGGACAGCCAAGAGACCCAGTACTTC. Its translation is CASRGDSQETQYF.

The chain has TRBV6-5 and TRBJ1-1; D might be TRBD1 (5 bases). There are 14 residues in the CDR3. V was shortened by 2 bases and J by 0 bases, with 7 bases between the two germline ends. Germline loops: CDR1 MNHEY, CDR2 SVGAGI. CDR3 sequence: CASSYGGVNTEAFF. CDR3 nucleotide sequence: TGTGCCAGCAGTTACGGAGGGGTGAACACTGAAGCTTTCTTT.

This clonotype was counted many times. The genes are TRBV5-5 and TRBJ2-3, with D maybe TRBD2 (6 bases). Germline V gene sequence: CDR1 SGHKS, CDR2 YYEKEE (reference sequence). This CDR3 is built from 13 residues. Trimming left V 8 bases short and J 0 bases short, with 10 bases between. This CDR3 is CASRLASTDTQYF. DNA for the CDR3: TGTGCCAGTCGCCTAGCGAGCACAGATACGCAGTATTTT.

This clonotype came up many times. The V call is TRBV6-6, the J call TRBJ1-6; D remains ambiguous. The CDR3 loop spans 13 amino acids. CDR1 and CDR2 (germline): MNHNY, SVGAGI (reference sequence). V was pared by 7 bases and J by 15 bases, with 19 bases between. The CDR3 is CASKETSSSSLHF. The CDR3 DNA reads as TGTGCCAGCAAGGAGACAAGCTCGTCGAGCCTCCACTTT.

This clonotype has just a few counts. CDR3 bases: TGTGCCAGCAGCACCCGGAGCAGGGGTTCCGGGGAGCTGTTTTTT. Translated: CASSTRSRGSGELFF. The rearrangement uses TRBV7-2 and TRBJ2-2, with D possibly being TRBD1 (6 bases). Trimming removed 5 bases at V and 6 bases at J, with 16 bases between. This CDR3 has 15 amino acids. Germline CDR1 reads SGHTA; CDR2 reads FQGNSA.

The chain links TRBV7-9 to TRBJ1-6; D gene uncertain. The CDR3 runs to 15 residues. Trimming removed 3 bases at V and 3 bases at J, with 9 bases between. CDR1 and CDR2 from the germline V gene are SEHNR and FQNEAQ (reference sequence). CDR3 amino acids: CASSFGQLYNSPLHF. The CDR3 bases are TGTGCCAGCAGCTTTGGGCAGCTCTATAATTCACCCCTCCACTTT.

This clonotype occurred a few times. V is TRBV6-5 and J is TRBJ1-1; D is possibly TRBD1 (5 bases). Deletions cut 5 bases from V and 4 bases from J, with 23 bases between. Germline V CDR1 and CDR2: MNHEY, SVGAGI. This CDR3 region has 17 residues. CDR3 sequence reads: CASSNLAGGREGTEAFF. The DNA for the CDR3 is TGTGCCAGCAGTAACCTGGCGGGGGGTCGGGAGGGCACTGAAGCTTTCTTT.

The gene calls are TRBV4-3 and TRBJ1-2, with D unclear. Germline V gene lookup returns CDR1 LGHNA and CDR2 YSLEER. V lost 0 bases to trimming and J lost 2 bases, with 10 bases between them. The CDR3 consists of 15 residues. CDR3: CASSQDQTRNYGYTF. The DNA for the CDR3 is TGCGCCAGCAGCCAAGACCAAACCCGAAACTATGGCTACACCTTC.